This passage covers 8 T cell receptor beta chains from one sample sequenced in a study of cytomegalovirus exposure and HLA in healthy donors. Method: immunoSEQ multiplex PCR; TCRdb's copy keeps in-frame clones and lacks some. The sample has 150,000 to 200,000 clones; approximately 80% are singletons. The sample comprised PBMCs. Receptors originate from a woman aged 30 to 39 in good health and CMV-seropositive.

The chain uses TRBV30 and TRBJ1-4, with D unresolved. Deletions cut 4 bases from V and 8 bases from J, with 17 bases between. CDR1 is GTSNPN and CDR2 is SVGIG in the germline V gene (reference sequence). This CDR3 has 14 residues. The CDR3 nucleotides are TGTGCCTGGAATCATGGGCAGTTCGAGGAAAAACTGTTTTTT. Protein: CAWNHGQFEEKLFF.

The V gene is TRBV30, the J gene TRBJ1-1; TRBD1 might be the D (6 bases). This CDR3 contains 15 residues. V was pared by 0 bases and J by 8 bases, with 19 bases between. Germline V lookup: CDR1 GTSNPN, CDR2 SVGIG (reference sequence). As DNA, the CDR3 is TGTGCCTGGAGTGTACGGGGAACAGGGCCGGGGGAAGCTTTCTTT. This encodes CAWSVRGTGPGEAFF.

The V gene is TRBV5-1, the J gene TRBJ2-2, with a tentative D call TRBD1 (5 bases). The CDR3 consists of 15 residues. Germline V lookup: CDR1 SGHRS, CDR2 YFSETQ. V lost 3 bases to trimming and J lost 0 bases, with 9 bases between them. CDR3 amino acids: CASSSRTPNTGELFF. In DNA form, the CDR3 reads TGCGCCAGCAGCTCGAGGACACCGAACACCGGGGAGCTGTTTTTT.

V usage is TRBV2 and J usage is TRBJ1-5, with 9 bases aligning to TRBD1. Trimming removed 4 bases from V and 11 bases from J; junction bases left unmatched: 15. CDR1 SNHLY and CDR2 FYNNEI come from the germline V gene. This CDR3 has 16 amino acids. The CDR3 reads CASSVETGGPGVAQHF. CDR3 nucleotide sequence: TGTGCCAGCAGTGTTGAGACAGGGGGGCCCGGGGTAGCCCAGCATTTT. Combining the CDR3 with reference TRBV2 and TRBJ1-5 gives the whole variable domain EPEVTQTPSHQVTQMGQEVILRCVPISNHLYFYWYRQILGQKVEFLVSFYNNEISEKSEIFDDQFSVERPDGSNFTLKIRSTKLEDSAMYFCASSVETGGPGVAQHFGDGTRLSIL.

The chain recombines TRBV19 with TRBJ2-2; 9 positions match TRBD2. The germline CDR1 and CDR2 sequences are LNHDA and SQIVND (reference sequence). V gave up 8 bases and J gave up 6 bases; unmatched junction bases: 7. The CDR3 runs to 14 residues. CDR3 DNA sequence: TGTGCCAGTGCTGTAGCGGGAGCTCCCGGGGAGCTGTTTTTT. Its protein product is CASAVAGAPGELFF.

The J gene is TRBJ1-1, the V gene TRBV5-1; TRBD1 is a possible D gene (6 bases). Germline V gives CDR1 SGHRS, CDR2 YFSETQ. The CDR3 covers 14 residues. V was trimmed by 5 bases and J by 3 bases, leaving 14 bases between them. The CDR3: CASRPTGMHTEAFF. The CDR3 DNA reads TGCGCCAGCAGGCCTACAGGGATGCACACTGAAGCTTTCTTT.

This rearrangement joins TRBV28 to TRBJ2-7; tentatively, D is TRBD1 (5 bases). This CDR3 has 14 amino acids. Trimming pared 10 bases from V and 0 bases from J, leaving 16 bases between. Per the germline V gene, CDR1 is MDHEN and CDR2 is SYDVKM. CDR3 sequence: CATGASPISYEQYF. Written as DNA, the CDR3 is TGTGCCACTGGGGCGTCACCTATCTCCTACGAGCAGTACTTC.

The chain couples TRBV2 to TRBJ2-7, with 7 positions matching TRBD1. This CDR3 is 12 amino acids long. Germline CDR1 and CDR2: SNHLY and FYNNEI. V shed 5 bases and J 5 bases; nucleotides not matched to a gene: 3. CDR3: CASSYTGDEQYF. The CDR3 DNA sequence: TGTGCCAGCAGTTACACAGGGGACGAGCAGTACTTC.